This T cell receptor (beta chain) was sequenced in a study of blood T cell repertoires in COVID-19. Across the whole study: Sites across the United States, Italy and Spain contributed samples from acute and convalescent COVID-19. From T cells, B-cell-depleted T cells, or PBMCs came the material, which was cDNA or gDNA.

V trimming: 4 bases; J trimming: 10 bases; junction bases outside the gene matches: 10. This CDR3 has 16 amino acids. Germline CDR1 MNHEY, CDR2 SMNVEV (reference sequence). Original data processing: From reference gene primer amplification, estimates of nucleated cell counts were derived. TCRdb keeps only in-frame clones here, not all; method: immunoSEQ multiplex PCR. The V and J calls and clone size are taken from that table; D and trimming were inferred from the DNA. This table holds about 250,000 clones, about 86% found once. The V and J genes are TRBV27 and TRBJ1-6; TRBD1 matches 10 bases. Sequenced material: peripheral blood. The sequence was obtained from a man of 80 years or more with acute or convalescent COVID-19. CDR3 nucleotides: TGTGCCAGCAGTTCCGTATCCGGGACAGGGGCCTCACCCCTCCACTTT. Amino acids: CASSSVSGTGASPLHF.